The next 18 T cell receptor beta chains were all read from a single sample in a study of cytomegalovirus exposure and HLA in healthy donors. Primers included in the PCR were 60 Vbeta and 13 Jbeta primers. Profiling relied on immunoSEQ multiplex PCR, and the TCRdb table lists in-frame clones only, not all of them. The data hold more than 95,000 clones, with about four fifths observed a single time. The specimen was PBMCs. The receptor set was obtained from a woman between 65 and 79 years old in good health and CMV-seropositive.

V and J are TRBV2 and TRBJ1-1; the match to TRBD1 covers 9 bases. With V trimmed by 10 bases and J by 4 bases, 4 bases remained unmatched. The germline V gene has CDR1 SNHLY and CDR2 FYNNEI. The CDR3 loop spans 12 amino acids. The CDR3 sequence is CATGTGFTEAFF. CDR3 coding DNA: TGTGCCACCGGGACAGGGTTCACTGAAGCTTTCTTT.

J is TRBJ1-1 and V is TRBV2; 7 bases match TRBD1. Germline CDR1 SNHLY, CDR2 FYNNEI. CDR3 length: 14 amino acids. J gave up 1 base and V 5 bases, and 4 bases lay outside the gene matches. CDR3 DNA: TGTGCCAGCAGTCACAGGGGAGGGAACACTGAAGCTTTCTTT. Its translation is CASSHRGGNTEAFF.

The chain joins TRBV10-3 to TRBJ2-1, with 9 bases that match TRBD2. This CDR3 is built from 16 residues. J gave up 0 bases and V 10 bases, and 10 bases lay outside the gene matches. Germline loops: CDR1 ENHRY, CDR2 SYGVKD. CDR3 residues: CASTGSGGPSYNEQFF. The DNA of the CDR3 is TGTGCCAGTACGGGTAGCGGGGGCCCCTCCTACAATGAGCAGTTCTTC.

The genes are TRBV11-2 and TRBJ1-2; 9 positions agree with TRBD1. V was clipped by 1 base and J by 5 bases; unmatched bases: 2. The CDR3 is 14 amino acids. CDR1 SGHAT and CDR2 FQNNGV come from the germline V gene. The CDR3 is CASSLVDRGYGYTF. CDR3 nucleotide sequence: TGTGCCAGCAGCTTAGTGGACAGGGGATATGGCTACACCTTC.

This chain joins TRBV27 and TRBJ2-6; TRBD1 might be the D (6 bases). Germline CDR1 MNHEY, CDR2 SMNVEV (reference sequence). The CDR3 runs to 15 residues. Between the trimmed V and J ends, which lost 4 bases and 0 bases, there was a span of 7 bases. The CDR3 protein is CASSSDSSGANVLTF. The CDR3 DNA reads TGTGCCAGCAGTTCGGACAGCTCTGGGGCCAACGTCCTGACTTTC.

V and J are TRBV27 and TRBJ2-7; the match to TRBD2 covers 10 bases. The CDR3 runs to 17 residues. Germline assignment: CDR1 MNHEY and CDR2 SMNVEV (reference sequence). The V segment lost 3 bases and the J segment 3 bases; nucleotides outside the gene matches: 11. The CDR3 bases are TGTGCCAGCAGTTTTGGGGCGGCTAGCGGGAGTCTCTACGAGCAGTACTTC. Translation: CASSFGAASGSLYEQYF.

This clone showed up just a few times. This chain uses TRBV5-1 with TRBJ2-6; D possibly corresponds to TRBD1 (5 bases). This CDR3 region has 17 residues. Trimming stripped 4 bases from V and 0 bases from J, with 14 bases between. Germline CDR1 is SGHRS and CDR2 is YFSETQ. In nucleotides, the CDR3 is TGCGCCAGCAGCGTAACAACAGGAAACTCTGGGGCCAACGTCCTGACTTTC. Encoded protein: CASSVTTGNSGANVLTF.

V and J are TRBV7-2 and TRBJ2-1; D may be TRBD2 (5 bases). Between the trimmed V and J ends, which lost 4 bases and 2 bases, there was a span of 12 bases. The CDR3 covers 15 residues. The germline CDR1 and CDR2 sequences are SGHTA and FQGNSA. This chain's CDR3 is CASSSGEGAYNEQFF. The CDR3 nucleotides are TGTGCCAGCAGCTCCGGAGAGGGCGCCTACAATGAGCAGTTCTTC.

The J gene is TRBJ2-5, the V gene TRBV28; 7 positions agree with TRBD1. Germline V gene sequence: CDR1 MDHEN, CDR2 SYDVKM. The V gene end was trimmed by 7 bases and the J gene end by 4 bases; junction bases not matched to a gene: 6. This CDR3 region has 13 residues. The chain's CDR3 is CASISTGRETQYF. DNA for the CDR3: TGTGCCAGCATCTCGACAGGGCGAGAGACCCAGTACTTC.

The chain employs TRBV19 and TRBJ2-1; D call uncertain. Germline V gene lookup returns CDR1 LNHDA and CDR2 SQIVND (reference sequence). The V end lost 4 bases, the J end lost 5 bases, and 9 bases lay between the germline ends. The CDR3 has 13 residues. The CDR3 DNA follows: TGTGCCAGTAGTACAGACTTCCACAATGAGCAGTTCTTC. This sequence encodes CASSTDFHNEQFF.

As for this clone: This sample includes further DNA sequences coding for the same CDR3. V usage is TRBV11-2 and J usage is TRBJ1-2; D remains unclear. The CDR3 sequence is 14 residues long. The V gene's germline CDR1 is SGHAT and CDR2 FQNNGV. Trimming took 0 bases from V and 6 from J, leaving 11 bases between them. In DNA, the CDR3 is TGTGCCAGCAGCTTAGACCCCAGTGAAGATGGCTACACCTTC. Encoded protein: CASSLDPSEDGYTF.

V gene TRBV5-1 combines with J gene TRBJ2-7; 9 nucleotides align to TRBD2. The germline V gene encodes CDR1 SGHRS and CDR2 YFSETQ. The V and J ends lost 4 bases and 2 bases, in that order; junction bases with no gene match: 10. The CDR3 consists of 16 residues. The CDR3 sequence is CASSRAGGTEAYEQYF. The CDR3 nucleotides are TGCGCCAGCAGCCGCGCGGGGGGGACAGAAGCCTACGAGCAGTACTTC.

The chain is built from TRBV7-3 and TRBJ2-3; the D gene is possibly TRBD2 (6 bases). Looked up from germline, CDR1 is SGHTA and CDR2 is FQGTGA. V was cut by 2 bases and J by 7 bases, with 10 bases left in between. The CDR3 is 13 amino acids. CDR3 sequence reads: CASSLASENTQYF. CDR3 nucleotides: TGTGCCAGCAGCTTAGCTAGCGAAAATACGCAGTATTTT.

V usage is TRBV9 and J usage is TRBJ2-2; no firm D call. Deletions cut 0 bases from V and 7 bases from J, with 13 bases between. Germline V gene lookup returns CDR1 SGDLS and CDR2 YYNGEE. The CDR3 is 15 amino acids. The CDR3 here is CASSVVSVSSGELFF. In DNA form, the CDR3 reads TGTGCCAGCAGCGTAGTCTCGGTCTCGAGCGGGGAGCTGTTTTTT.

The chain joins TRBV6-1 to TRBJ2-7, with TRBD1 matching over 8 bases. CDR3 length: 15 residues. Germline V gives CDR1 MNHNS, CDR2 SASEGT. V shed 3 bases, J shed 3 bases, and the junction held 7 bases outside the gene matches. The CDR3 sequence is CASSELPGQDYEQYF. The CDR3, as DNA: TGTGCCAGCAGTGAGCTCCCGGGACAGGACTACGAGCAGTACTTC.

The CDR3 DNA is TGTGCCACCAGCAAGGACAGGGTGGTTAACTATGGCTACACCTTC. It yields the protein CATSKDRVVNYGYTF. The chain is built from TRBV15 and TRBJ1-2; 8 bases are a match to TRBD1. The V segment lost 4 bases and the J segment 1 base; nucleotides outside the gene matches: 5. Germline-derived CDR1 and CDR2 are LNHNV and YYDKDF (reference sequence). The CDR3 is 15 residues long.

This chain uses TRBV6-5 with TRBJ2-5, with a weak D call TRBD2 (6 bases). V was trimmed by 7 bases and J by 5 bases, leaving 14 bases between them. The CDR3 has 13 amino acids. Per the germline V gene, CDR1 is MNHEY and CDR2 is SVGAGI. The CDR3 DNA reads TGTGCCAGCACCCATTCGGGGGTGGAGACCCAGTACTTC. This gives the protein CASTHSGVETQYF.

The CDR3 protein is CAILDRGFFSSSQPQHF. The CDR3 DNA follows: TGTGCCATCTTGGACAGGGGGTTTTTCTCCTCATCCCAGCCCCAGCATTTT. V and J are TRBV19 and TRBJ1-5; 10 positions match TRBD1. This CDR3 has 17 amino acids. The germline V gene has CDR1 LNHDA and CDR2 SQIVND (reference sequence). Trimming removed 10 bases from V and 7 bases from J; junction bases left unmatched: 19. Supplemented by reference TRBV19 and TRBJ1-5, the full variable domain reads DGGITQSPKYLFRKEGQNVTLSCEQNLNHDAMYWYRQDPGQGLRLIYYSQIVNDFQKGDIAEGYSVSREKKESFPLTVTSAQKNPTAFYLCAILDRGFFSSSQPQHFGDGTRLSIL.